This entry describes one T cell receptor beta chain. Looked up from germline, CDR1 is MNHEY and CDR2 is SMNVEV (reference sequence). The CDR3 runs 14 residues. Deletions cut 6 bases from V and 3 bases from J, with 14 bases between. The data stem from a study of T cell responses to AZD1222 COVID-19 vaccine. Profiling relied on immunoSEQ multiplex PCR, and the TCRdb table lists in-frame clones only, not all of them. This table holds around 150,000 clones, roughly 92% found once. Specimen: peripheral blood, collected on day 0 of AZD1222 vaccination. The receptor was derived from an adult in good health. The chain has TRBV27 and TRBJ2-5; a weak D match, TRBD2 (6 bases). The CDR3 loop reads CASRVGGAKETQYF. In DNA form, the CDR3 reads TGTGCCAGCAGGGTCGGCGGGGCCAAAGAGACCCAGTACTTC.